This is a list of T cell receptor beta chains from one sample in a study of blood T cell repertoires in COVID-19. The table came from immunoSEQ multiplex PCR; TCRdb's copy has only in-frame clones and leaves some out. This sample has more than 200,000 clones, with about nine tenths found just once. Sequencing used peripheral blood. These TCRs come from an elderly man with acute or convalescent COVID-19. Each CDR3 is given with its conserved first and last residue. A D gene is named only where the DNA matches it firmly. Some rows have no size entry. The others give once, few or many, or a class for an expanded clone.

v_gene	d_gene	abundance	j_gene	CDR3aa	CDR3nt
TRBV21-1	.	.	TRBJ1-6	CASSYRPLGSPLHF	TGTGCCAGCAGCTACCGACCTCTAGGTTCACCCCTCCACTTT
TRBV6-5	.	.	TRBJ2-4	CASSYGRGAKNIQYF	TGTGCCAGCAGTTACGGTCGGGGTGCCAAAAACATTCAGTACTTC
TRBV5-6	TRBD1	.	TRBJ2-2	CASSKDRGNTGELFF	TGTGCCAGCAGCAAAGACAGGGGGAACACCGGGGAGCTGTTTTTT
TRBV25-1	.	.	TRBJ1-5	CASSEGHWNQPQHF	TGTGCCAGCAGTGAAGGTCACTGGAATCAGCCCCAGCATTTT
TRBV7-9	TRBD2	few	TRBJ2-5	CASSSGLAGVEGQYF	TGTGCCAGCAGCTCGGGACTAGCGGGAGTGGAGGGCCAGTACTTC
TRBV30	.	.	TRBJ1-5	CAWSVGDWQPQHF	TGTGCCTGGAGTGTAGGGGATTGGCAGCCCCAGCATTTT
TRBV6-6	TRBD2	.	TRBJ2-1	CASSSGRRNNEQFF	TGTGCCAGCAGTAGCGGGAGGAGGAACAATGAGCAGTTCTTC
TRBV7-9	TRBD1	few	TRBJ1-1	CASSPGTGEGTEAFF	TGTGCCAGCAGCCCAGGGACAGGGGAGGGCACTGAAGCTTTCTTT
TRBV6-5	TRBD1	once	TRBJ1-2	CASSSGGLGYTF	TGTGCCAGCAGTTCAGGGGGCCTTGGCTACACCTTC
TRBV2	.	few	TRBJ2-7	CASRQGETTYEQYF	TGTGCCAGCAGACAGGGAGAGACTACCTACGAGCAGTACTTC
TRBV5-5	TRBD1	.	TRBJ2-5	CASSLGQGETQYF	TGTGCCAGCAGCCTTGGACAGGGGGAGACCCAGTACTTC
TRBV3-1/TRBV3-2	.	.	TRBJ2-5	CASSHQGGEETQYF	TGTGCCAGCAGCCACCAAGGGGGGGAAGAGACCCAGTACTTC
TRBV14	.	.	TRBJ2-2	CASSQGHRVPGELFF	TGTGCCAGCAGCCAAGGCCACAGGGTGCCCGGGGAGCTGTTTTTT
TRBV5-1	.	few	TRBJ2-3	CASSLWGLTDTQYF	TGCGCCAGCAGCTTGTGGGGGCTCACAGATACGCAGTATTTT
TRBV6-1	.	.	TRBJ1-3	CASSIQGNTIYF	TGTGCCAGCAGCATACAGGGAAACACCATATATTTT
TRBV11-3	.	.	TRBJ1-3	CASSKQGSSGNTIYF	TGTGCCAGCAGCAAACAGGGTAGCTCTGGAAACACCATATATTTT
TRBV7-6	.	many	TRBJ1-1	CASSTQGYTEAFF	TGTGCCAGCAGCACCCAGGGATACACTGAAGCTTTCTTT
TRBV27	TRBD1	.	TRBJ2-5	CASSLYGQGAGETQYF	TGTGCCAGCAGTTTATACGGACAGGGGGCCGGGGAGACCCAGTACTTC
TRBV19	TRBD2	.	TRBJ2-7	CASSARGVASGYEQYF	TGTGCCAGTAGTGCCCGCGGGGTGGCTAGCGGCTACGAGCAGTACTTC
TRBV3-1/TRBV3-2	TRBD2	.	TRBJ2-3	CASSPLVAGVQYF	TGTGCCAGCAGCCCTCTTGTAGCGGGAGTGCAGTATTTT
TRBV3-1/TRBV3-2	.	.	TRBJ2-3	CASSQGLGDTQYF	TGTGCCAGCAGCCAAGGACTAGGGGATACGCAGTATTTT
TRBV10-3	TRBD2	.	TRBJ2-2	CAISEMASGSAGELFF	TGTGCCATCAGTGAGATGGCTAGCGGGAGTGCCGGGGAGCTGTTTTTT
TRBV14	TRBD2	.	TRBJ2-2	CASSQSGASGRNTGELFF	TGTGCCAGCAGCCAATCGGGGGCTAGCGGGAGGAACACCGGGGAGCTGTTTTTT
TRBV9	.	.	TRBJ2-1	CASSPSAVGEQFF	TGTGCCAGCAGCCCGTCAGCGGTCGGTGAGCAGTTCTTC
TRBV7-2	.	.	TRBJ1-4	CASSPKQLTNEKLFF	TGTGCCAGCAGCCCAAAACAGCTAACTAATGAAAAACTGTTTTTT